This T cell receptor (beta chain) was identified in a study of blood T cell repertoires in COVID-19. Across the study: T cells, B-cell-depleted T cells, or PBMCs provided the cDNA or gDNA that served as material.

The CDR3 length is 13 residues. Germline values: CDR1 MNHEY, CDR2 SVGAGI. V lost 6 bases, J lost 4 bases, and 7 bases lay in between. This table comes from immunoSEQ multiplex PCR, and its TCRdb copy is limited to in-frame clones, with some not included. Among 110,000 to 150,000 clones listed, around 83% were seen once. The sequenced material came from peripheral blood. The source is a woman aged 80 or over with acute or convalescent COVID-19. The rearrangement joins TRBV6-5 to TRBJ1-6, with unresolved D. The CDR3 DNA reads as TGTGCCAGCAGGTGGCAGTATAATTCACCCCTCCACTTT. Translated: CASRWQYNSPLHF.